This T cell receptor (beta chain) was recovered during a study of control samples from healthy donors and cancer patients. Using immunoSEQ multiplex PCR, the repertoire was profiled, and TCRdb retains in-frame clones only, with some absent. The sample contains 200,000 or so clones, about 93% of which appear only once. Trimming left V 6 bases short and J 5 bases short, with 19 bases between. Germline CDR1 reads MNHEY; CDR2 reads SVGAGI. The CDR3 is 15 residues long. This clonotype originated in a man aged 50 or older in good health. The chain links TRBV6-5 to TRBJ2-5; possibly TRBD1 for D (5 bases). Sequenced material: blood. The CDR3 DNA reads as TGTGCCAGCAGCCCACTGTCAGGGTCTTCTGAGACCCAGTACTTC. Translation gives CASSPLSGSSETQYF.